The 24 T cell receptor beta chains listed next were all sequenced from one sample in a study of cytomegalovirus exposure and HLA in healthy donors. The table came from immunoSEQ multiplex PCR; TCRdb's copy has only in-frame clones and leaves some out. The data contain 220,000 or so clones, 87% of them seen just once; the ten biggest clones take up roughly 2%. Sequencing was performed on PBMCs. These receptors came from a woman aged 18-29 years in good health and CMV-seropositive.

The chain uses TRBV18 and TRBJ1-1; D is unresolved. Deletions cut 4 bases from V and 1 base from J, with 13 bases between. The CDR3 runs 15 residues. Germline loops: CDR1 KGHSH, CDR2 LQKENI. CDR3 protein: CASSREVPGNTEAFF. The CDR3 DNA sequence: TGTGCCAGCTCACGTGAGGTTCCCGGGAACACTGAAGCTTTCTTT.

The chain joins TRBV4-1 to TRBJ2-5; the D is unclear. CDR1 MGHRA and CDR2 YSYEKL come from the germline V gene. V lost 1 base to trimming and J lost 1 base, with 7 bases between them. The CDR3 is 14 amino acids. CDR3 region: CASSQVGSQETQYF. CDR3 coding DNA: TGCGCCAGCAGCCAAGTGGGCAGCCAAGAGACCCAGTACTTC.

The chain links TRBV30 to TRBJ2-1, with 7 bases aligning to TRBD2. Unmatched junction bases numbered 5, after V lost 0 bases and J lost 6 bases. CDR3 length: 14 residues. Per germline, CDR1 GTSNPN and CDR2 SVGIG (reference sequence). CDR3 protein: CAWSVQRTSNEQFF. The CDR3 DNA sequence: TGTGCCTGGAGTGTACAACGGACTAGCAATGAGCAGTTCTTC.

This chain links TRBV9 with TRBJ2-7; TRBD2 might be the D (5 bases). V lost 0 bases to trimming and J lost 3 bases, with 13 bases between them. The CDR3 contains 15 residues. Germline values: CDR1 SGDLS, CDR2 YYNGEE. CDR3 residues: CASSVVGQLGYEQYF. The CDR3 region has the DNA TGTGCCAGCAGCGTAGTCGGGCAACTAGGCTACGAGCAGTACTTC.

The chain couples TRBV18 to TRBJ2-1; 7 nucleotides match TRBD1. From germline, CDR1 is KGHSH and CDR2 LQKENI. The CDR3 is made up of 16 amino acids. Trimming cost V 3 bases and J 0 bases; bases outside gene matches: 5. CDR3 nucleotides: TGTGCCAGCTCACCCCCCCCAGGGGGCTCCTACAATGAGCAGTTCTTC. Translating gives CASSPPPGGSYNEQFF.

The genes are TRBV27 and TRBJ2-7; D unclear. Germline CDR1 MNHEY, CDR2 SMNVEV (reference sequence). The CDR3 is 15 amino acids. Between the trimmed V and J ends, which lost 5 bases and 2 bases, there was a span of 16 bases. The CDR3 bases are TGTGCCAGCAGTCTCTCCAGTCCACGGGCCTACGAGCAGTACTTC. The encoded protein is CASSLSSPRAYEQYF.

This sequence joins TRBV10-3 and TRBJ1-2; 9 bases are shared with TRBD1. This CDR3 comprises 13 residues. Germline CDR1 ENHRY, CDR2 SYGVKD. The junction had 4 bases not matched to a gene; V was cut back by 6 bases and J by 5 bases. The CDR3 reads CAIRGDRGYGYTF. CDR3 sequence (DNA): TGTGCCATCAGGGGAGACAGGGGGTATGGCTACACCTTC.

This clone was seen a handful of times. DNA for the CDR3: TGCAGTGCTCAACAGGGGACTGAAGCTTTCTTT. It codes for CSAQQGTEAFF. The chain joins TRBV20-1 to TRBJ1-1; TRBD1 aligns across 7 bases. Trimming at V came to 5 bases and at J to 5 bases, leaving 2 bases not matched to a gene. Germline-derived CDR1 and CDR2 are DFQATT and SNEGSKA (reference sequence). The CDR3 runs 11 residues.

This clone was detected only once. The rearrangement joins TRBV28 to TRBJ1-5, with a weak D call TRBD1 (6 bases). CDR1 and CDR2 from the germline V gene are MDHEN and SYDVKM. The CDR3 is made up of 16 amino acids. The V and J ends lost 5 bases and 6 bases respectively, with 20 bases between them. The CDR3 DNA is TGTGCCAGCAGTCTCCCTCCGGACAGATTAGGTCAGCCCCAGCATTTT. Encoded protein: CASSLPPDRLGQPQHF.

This clone was observed a single time. The rearrangement links TRBV27 to TRBJ1-2; possible D gene TRBD1, 6 bases. Germline CDR1 is MNHEY and CDR2 is SMNVEV (reference sequence). V lost 5 bases and J lost 0, with 10 bases in between. This CDR3 region has 14 residues. CDR3 DNA: TGTGCCAGCAGTCCGGACAGCTCTAACTATGGCTACACCTTC. Its translation is CASSPDSSNYGYTF.

This clone was picked up a small number of times. The DNA for the CDR3 is TGTGCCAGCAGTGGACAGGATTTGAACTATGGCTACACCTTC. It specifies CASSGQDLNYGYTF. V is TRBV28 and J is TRBJ1-2; 7 positions match TRBD1. The ends lost 5 bases at V and 2 bases at J; junction bases unmatched: 5. Looked up from germline, CDR1 is MDHEN and CDR2 is SYDVKM. This CDR3 is 14 amino acids long.

CDR3 in amino acids: CASSPPIAIKEETQYF. CDR3 coding DNA: TGTGCCAGCAGCCCCCCAATAGCGATTAAAGAAGAGACCCAGTACTTC. V usage is TRBV7-6 and J usage is TRBJ2-5; D perhaps matches TRBD2 (5 bases). The germline gives CDR1 SGHVS, CDR2 FNYEAQ. Trimming took off 5 bases at V and 3 bases at J, with 19 bases between the two ends. This CDR3 comprises 16 residues.

CDR3 in amino acids: CAISDGLSPRDEQYF. The DNA for the CDR3 is TGTGCCATCAGTGACGGTTTGAGCCCCAGGGACGAGCAGTACTTC. The V call is TRBV10-3, the J call TRBJ2-7; TRBD1 might be the D (5 bases). The ends were cut back, 3 bases at V and 5 bases at J, with 17 bases in the middle. CDR1 is ENHRY, CDR2 SYGVKD, per germline. The CDR3 is 15 amino acids.

This clone has only a few counts. This chain connects TRBV19 to TRBJ2-5; D is possibly TRBD1 (6 bases). The germline V gene has CDR1 LNHDA and CDR2 SQIVND (reference sequence). The CDR3 consists of 13 residues. The V and J ends lost 4 bases and 4 bases respectively, with 10 bases between them. The CDR3 DNA reads TGTGCCAGTAGTACCAGGGGCACAGAGACCCAGTACTTC. Encoded protein: CASSTRGTETQYF.

The chain combines TRBV27 with TRBJ1-1; D is undetermined. Trimming took off 5 bases at V and 4 bases at J, with 14 bases between the two ends. CDR1 is MNHEY, CDR2 SMNVEV, per germline (reference sequence). The CDR3 contains 14 residues. The CDR3 is CASSRTLTGTEAFF. DNA of the CDR3: TGTGCCAGCAGTCGGACTTTGACGGGCACTGAAGCTTTCTTT.

V and J are TRBV12-5 and TRBJ2-2; TRBD1 might be the D (5 bases). The CDR3 spans 16 residues. V lost 0 bases and J lost 7, with 15 bases in between. Germline V lookup: CDR1 LGHNT, CDR2 FRNRAP. CDR3 nucleotide sequence: TGTGCTAGTGGTTTGGTACTCGGCAGGGAAAGCGGGGAGCTGTTTTTT. Protein product: CASGLVLGRESGELFF.

The chain uses TRBV6-5 and TRBJ1-1, with 8 bases fitting TRBD1. CDR3 length equals 14 residues. Germline V gives CDR1 MNHEY, CDR2 SVGAGI. After removal of 7 bases from V and 7 bases from J, the junction contained 11 bases not matched to a gene. CDR3 nucleotides: TGTGCCAGCAAAAGGGCAGGGGGCGGGGGTGAAGCTTTCTTT. This encodes CASKRAGGGGEAFF.

The chain recombines TRBV15 with TRBJ2-4; tentative D call: TRBD2 (6 bases). The germline CDR1 and CDR2 sequences are LNHNV and YYDKDF (reference sequence). This CDR3 has 14 residues. V dropped 5 bases and J dropped 2 bases, with 10 bases sitting between them. DNA of the CDR3: TGTGCCACCAGCTCCCGGGACTCCAAAAACATTCAGTACTTC. Its protein product is CATSSRDSKNIQYF.

This clone came up once. The chain couples TRBV19 to TRBJ2-1; a possible D gene is TRBD2 (5 bases). The CDR3 extends over 15 amino acids. The V end was cut by 3 bases, the J end by 0 bases, with 9 bases between. The germline V gene encodes CDR1 LNHDA and CDR2 SQIVND (reference sequence). The CDR3 region is CASSIPSGSYNEQFF. CDR3 in DNA: TGTGCCAGTAGTATTCCCAGCGGCTCCTACAATGAGCAGTTCTTC.

CDR3 protein: CASSPLGGSKNIQYF. The CDR3 DNA sequence: TGTGCCAGCAGTCCCCTGGGGGGGTCCAAAAACATTCAGTACTTC. The J gene is TRBJ2-4, the V gene TRBV27; 7 nucleotides agree with TRBD2. The J segment lost 2 bases and the V segment lost 5 bases, leaving 6 bases of the junction unmatched. Germline V gene data show CDR1 as MNHEY and CDR2 as SMNVEV (reference sequence). CDR3 length equals 15 residues.

The chain recombines TRBV6-1 with TRBJ2-3; D might be TRBD2 (5 bases). Germline V gene data show CDR1 as MNHNS and CDR2 as SASEGT. V was clipped by 1 base and J by 2 bases, with 19 bases between them. The length of the CDR3 is 18 residues. The CDR3 protein is CASSEESRRGGYTDTQYF. CDR3 DNA: TGTGCCAGCAGTGAAGAGTCCCGCCGTGGAGGATACACAGATACGCAGTATTTT.

Worth noting for this clone: Other DNA sequences of this sample code for an identical CDR3. This chain connects TRBV4-1 to TRBJ1-1; possibly TRBD1 for D (5 bases). The CDR3 has 14 residues. The V gene's germline CDR1 is MGHRA and CDR2 YSYEKL. V was trimmed by 4 bases and J by 2 bases, leaving 11 bases between them. The CDR3 is CASSLDRGNTEAFF. For the CDR3, the DNA is TGCGCCAGCAGCCTAGATAGGGGCAACACTGAAGCTTTCTTT.

The J gene is TRBJ2-7, the V gene TRBV5-5; tentatively, D is TRBD1 (6 bases). Trimming took 0 bases from V and 1 from J, leaving 11 bases between them. Germline CDR1 SGHKS, CDR2 YYEKEE (reference sequence). The length of the CDR3 is 15 residues. CDR3 bases: TGTGCCAGCAGCTTGGTATCAGGGGCATCCTACGAGCAGTACTTC. Translating it yields CASSLVSGASYEQYF.

This chain joins TRBV10-3 and TRBJ2-7; TRBD2 aligns across 13 bases. Per the germline V gene, CDR1 is ENHRY and CDR2 is SYGVKD. The trim removed 7 bases at V and 3 bases at J, leaving 6 bases unmatched. The CDR3 consists of 15 residues. CDR3 nucleotide sequence: TGTGCCATCATCTCTGGGACTAGCGGGGTCTACGAGCAGTACTTC. Protein sequence: CAIISGTSGVYEQYF.